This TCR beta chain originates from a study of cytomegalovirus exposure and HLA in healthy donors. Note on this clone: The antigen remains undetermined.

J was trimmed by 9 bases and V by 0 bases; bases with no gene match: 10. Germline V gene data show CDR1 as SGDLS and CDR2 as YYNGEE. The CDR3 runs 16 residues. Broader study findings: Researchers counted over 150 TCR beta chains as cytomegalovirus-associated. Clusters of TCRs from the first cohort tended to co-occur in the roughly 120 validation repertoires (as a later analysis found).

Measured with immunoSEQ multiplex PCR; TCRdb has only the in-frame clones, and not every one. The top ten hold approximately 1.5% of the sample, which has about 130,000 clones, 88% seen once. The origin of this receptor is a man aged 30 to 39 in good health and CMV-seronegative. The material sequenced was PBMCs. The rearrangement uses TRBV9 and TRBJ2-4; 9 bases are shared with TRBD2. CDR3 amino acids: CASSVEATSGRSIQYF. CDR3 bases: TGTGCCAGCAGCGTAGAAGCGACTAGCGGACGTAGCATTCAGTACTTC. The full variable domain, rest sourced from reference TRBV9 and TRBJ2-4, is DSGVTQTPKHLITATGQRVTLRCSPRSGDLSVYWYQQSLDQGLQFLIQYYNGEERAKGNILERFSAQQFPDLHSELNLSSLELGDSALYFCASSVEATSGRSIQYFGAGTRLSVL.